This T cell receptor (beta chain) comes out of a study of T cell repertoires and leukemia-associated antigens. Study outcomes and limitations: V, J, VDJ and CDR3 counts did not differ significantly among groups. Specificity and function of the expanded clones need further investigation.

The CDR3 has 13 amino acids. The ends were cut back, 7 bases at V and 2 bases at J, with 12 bases in the middle. CDR1 is DFQATT, CDR2 SNEGSKA, per germline (reference sequence). Worth noting for this clonotype: Antigen specificity is unknown.

TCRdb recomputed calls from the 5' RACE reads with MiXCR, one row per CDR3 protein. The sample contains 12,000 or so distinct CDR3 sequences, about 40% of which appear only once. Specimen: CD3+ T cells sorted from blood and cultured. The receptor was isolated from a female donor in good health. This sequence joins TRBV20-1 and TRBJ1-5; D is possibly TRBD1 (5 bases). The CDR3 protein is CSVGGWGNQPQHF. The CDR3 bases are TGCAGTGTCGGGGGATGGGGCAATCAGCCCCAGCATTTT.